The 17 T cell receptor beta chains given below trace back to one sample, sequenced in a study of cytomegalovirus exposure and HLA in healthy donors. The PCR employed 60 Vbeta primers together with 13 Jbeta primers. The protocol was immunoSEQ multiplex PCR, while the TCRdb copy is restricted to in-frame clones and leaves out a portion. The sample comprises 120,000 or so clones, roughly four fifths of which are singletons, and just under 6.5% rests with the top ten. The sample consisted of PBMCs. All receptors derive from a woman aged 40 to 55 in good health and CMV-seronegative.

This chain connects TRBV6-1 to TRBJ2-1; D possibly corresponds to TRBD1 (6 bases). The germline gives CDR1 MNHNS, CDR2 SASEGT. The CDR3 consists of 12 residues. V dropped 5 bases and J dropped 6 bases, with 8 bases sitting between them. DNA of the CDR3: TGTGCCAGCAGTAGACAGGTCAATGAGCAGTTCTTC. Translation: CASSRQVNEQFF.

The chain has TRBV19 and TRBJ1-5; 7 bases line up with TRBD1. V dropped 4 bases and J dropped 7; count of bases not matched to a gene: 16. This CDR3 comprises 17 residues. Germline CDR1 LNHDA, CDR2 SQIVND (reference sequence). CDR3 region: CASSKDGITGVGQPQHF. In DNA form, the CDR3 reads TGTGCCAGTAGTAAGGATGGGATTACAGGGGTAGGGCAGCCCCAGCATTTT. The full variable domain, rest sourced from reference TRBV19 and TRBJ1-5, is DGGITQSPKYLFRKEGQNVTLSCEQNLNHDAMYWYRQDPGQGLRLIYYSQIVNDFQKGDIAEGYSVSREKKESFPLTVTSAQKNPTAFYLCASSKDGITGVGQPQHFGDGTRLSIL.

Only one count was recorded for this clone. J is TRBJ1-2 and V is TRBV21-1; the table's D call, TRBD1, was not checked against the DNA. TRBV21-1 is a listed pseudogene. This CDR3 has 16 residues. The CDR3 region has the DNA TGTGCCAGCAGCCCCTCGACAGGGGGGCTTAACTATGGCTACACCTTC. Protein sequence: CASSPSTGGLNYGYTF.

The V and J genes are TRBV7-3 and TRBJ2-1, with TRBD2 matching over 7 bases. Germline loops: CDR1 SGHTA, CDR2 FQGTGA. J gave up 4 bases and V 4 bases, and 10 bases lay outside the gene matches. The length of the CDR3 is 16 residues. The CDR3 DNA sequence: TGTGCCAGCAGCTACTCCGGGGGGAGTGGTTACAATGAGCAGTTCTTC. Its protein product is CASSYSGGSGYNEQFF. Full variable domain (remainder filled in from reference TRBV7-3 and TRBJ2-1): GAGVSQTPSNKVTEKGKYVELRCDPISGHTALYWYRQSLGQGPEFLIYFQGTGAADDSGLPNDRFFAVRPEGSVSTLKIQRTERGDSAVYLCASSYSGGSGYNEQFFGPGTRLTVL.

The CDR3 sequence: CASSLWRWDRGSDTEAFF. As DNA, the CDR3 is TGTGCCAGCAGCTTATGGCGGTGGGACAGGGGGTCGGACACTGAAGCTTTCTTT. V gene TRBV11-2 combines with J gene TRBJ1-1; 11 positions match TRBD1. V lost 2 bases to trimming and J lost 3 bases; unmatched junction nucleotides: 11. Germline lookup yields CDR1 SGHAT and CDR2 FQNNGV. The CDR3 totals 18 residues.

V and J are TRBV2 and TRBJ1-5; the D is unclear. The CDR3 is made up of 14 amino acids. CDR1 is SNHLY, CDR2 FYNNEI, per germline. Trimming removed 4 bases at V and 5 bases at J, with 12 bases between. The CDR3 protein is CASSGSGIDQPQHF. The CDR3 nucleotides are TGTGCCAGCAGTGGGTCCGGGATCGATCAGCCCCAGCATTTT.

The V call is TRBV7-2, the J call TRBJ2-5; a possible D gene is TRBD1 (6 bases). The CDR3 sequence is 14 residues long. The V end lost 3 bases, the J end lost 2 bases, and 10 bases lay between the germline ends. The germline V gene has CDR1 SGHTA and CDR2 FQGNSA. DNA of the CDR3: TGTGCCAGCAGCTTCGGACAGAGACAAGAGACCCAGTACTTC. Amino acid sequence: CASSFGQRQETQYF.

This clone was counted between two and nine times. The rearrangement uses TRBV5-1 and TRBJ2-1; TRBD1 aligns across 7 bases. Germline CDR1 SGHRS, CDR2 YFSETQ. Trimming took 4 bases from V and 7 from J; bases not matched to a gene: 11. The CDR3 loop spans 15 amino acids. The DNA of the CDR3 is TGCGCCAGCAGCCCTACCCCGGGACAGAGTAATGAGCAGTTCTTC. This encodes CASSPTPGQSNEQFF.

This clone was seen a handful of times. This chain links TRBV29-1 with TRBJ2-1, with D maybe TRBD2 (5 bases). V was cut by 5 bases and J by 4 bases, with 15 bases left in between. CDR1 is SQVTM and CDR2 is ANQGSEA in the germline V gene. The CDR3 is 14 amino acids. Here the CDR3 reads CSVQMGVVYNEQFF. CDR3 DNA: TGCAGCGTTCAGATGGGAGTGGTATACAATGAGCAGTTCTTC.

A few counts support this clone. The gene calls are TRBV19 and TRBJ1-2, with TRBD1 matching 8 bases. Losses at the gene ends were 1 base for V and 6 bases for J; bases not matched to a gene: 4. There are 14 residues in the CDR3. Germline CDR1 reads LNHDA; CDR2 reads SQIVND (reference sequence). CDR3: CASSIARTGNGYTF. DNA of the CDR3: TGTGCCAGTAGTATAGCCCGGACAGGGAATGGCTACACCTTC.

V usage is TRBV27 and J usage is TRBJ2-3; TRBD2 matches 13 bases. The CDR3 has 16 residues. Looked up from germline, CDR1 is MNHEY and CDR2 is SMNVEV (reference sequence). The trim removed 6 bases at V and 5 bases at J, leaving 8 bases unmatched. The CDR3, as DNA: TGTGCCAGCAGCCGACTAGCGGGAGGCCGGGGAGATACGCAGTATTTT. Translating it yields CASSRLAGGRGDTQYF.

This clone appeared a few times. The rearrangement joins TRBV28 to TRBJ1-4; D is unclear. This CDR3 has 14 residues. CDR1 is MDHEN and CDR2 is SYDVKM in the germline V gene. The V end was cut by 2 bases, the J end by 6 bases, with 10 bases between. CDR3 nucleotide sequence: TGTGCCAGCAGTTTAGCCCCATACTATGAAAAACTGTTTTTT. As protein: CASSLAPYYEKLFF.

V is TRBV9 and J is TRBJ1-5; D call uncertain. This CDR3 contains 15 residues. Trimming removed 4 bases from V and 2 bases from J, with 13 bases in between. Germline CDR1 reads SGDLS; CDR2 reads YYNGEE. The CDR3 DNA is TGTGCCAGCAGCCCGAGGACGGGAGGCAATCAGCCCCAGCATTTT. It specifies CASSPRTGGNQPQHF.

The chain has TRBV19 and TRBJ2-1, with 12 bases identical to TRBD2. Germline assignment: CDR1 LNHDA and CDR2 SQIVND (reference sequence). The CDR3 runs to 16 residues. With V trimmed by 6 bases and J by 0 bases, 3 bases remained unmatched. CDR3 residues: CASSPGLAGSYNEQFF. The CDR3 nucleotides are TGTGCCAGTAGCCCGGGACTAGCGGGCTCCTACAATGAGCAGTTCTTC.

This chain connects TRBV7-8 to TRBJ2-5; 7 bases match TRBD1. Trimming at V came to 0 bases and at J to 7 bases, leaving 11 bases not matched to a gene. Germline V CDR1 and CDR2: SGHVS, FQNEAQ. CDR3 length: 16 amino acids. The CDR3 spells CASSLAGRTGDVTQYF. As DNA, the CDR3 is TGTGCCAGCAGCTTAGCGGGCCGGACAGGCGACGTGACCCAGTACTTC.

The chain couples TRBV28 to TRBJ2-7; 10 nucleotides align to TRBD2. The CDR3 runs to 14 residues. V dropped 6 bases and J dropped 2; count of bases not matched to a gene: 4. Germline V gene lookup returns CDR1 MDHEN and CDR2 SYDVKM. The CDR3 region has the DNA TGTGCCAGCAGGCGGACTAGCGGTACCTACGAGCAGTACTTC. This translates into CASRRTSGTYEQYF.

This clone came up once. This chain links TRBV27 with TRBJ2-5; the D gene is possibly TRBD1 (6 bases). The V and J ends lost 4 bases and 4 bases respectively, with 16 bases between them. CDR1 and CDR2 (germline): MNHEY, SMNVEV (reference sequence). The CDR3 is 15 residues long. Here the CDR3 DNA reads TGTGCCAGCAGTTCCCTGACAGGTTCGGGAGAGACCCAGTACTTC. It yields the protein CASSSLTGSGETQYF.